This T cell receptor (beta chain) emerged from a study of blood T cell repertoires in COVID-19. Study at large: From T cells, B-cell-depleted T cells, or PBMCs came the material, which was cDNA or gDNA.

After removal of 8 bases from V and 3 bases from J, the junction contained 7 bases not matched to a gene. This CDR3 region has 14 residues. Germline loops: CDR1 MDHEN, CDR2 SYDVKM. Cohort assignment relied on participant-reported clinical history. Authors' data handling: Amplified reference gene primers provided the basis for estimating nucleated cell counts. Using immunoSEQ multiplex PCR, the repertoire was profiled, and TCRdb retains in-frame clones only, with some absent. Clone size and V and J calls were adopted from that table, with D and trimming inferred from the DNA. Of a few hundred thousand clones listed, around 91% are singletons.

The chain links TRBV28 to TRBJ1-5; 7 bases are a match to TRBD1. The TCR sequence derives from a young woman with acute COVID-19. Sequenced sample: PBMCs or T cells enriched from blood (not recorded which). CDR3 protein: CASGRGQLNQPQHF. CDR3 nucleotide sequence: TGTGCCAGCGGCCGGGGACAGCTCAATCAGCCCCAGCATTTT.